The sequence of this TCR beta chain was determined in a study of cytomegalovirus exposure and HLA in healthy donors. Study-wide results and limits: Using the classifier, cytomegalovirus status was reportedly diagnosed with high specificity and sensitivity.

The study ran its PCR with 60 Vbeta and 13 Jbeta primers. TCRdb keeps only in-frame clones here, not all; method: immunoSEQ multiplex PCR. This sample has some 100,000 clones, with approximately 80% found just once. Comments on this clone: Its antigen is not known.

J gave up 3 bases and V 6 bases, and 10 bases lay outside the gene matches. The V gene's germline CDR1 is SGHAT and CDR2 FQNNGV. This CDR3 is 16 amino acids long. The sequence was collected from a man in his forties in good health and CMV-seropositive. The rearrangement links TRBV11-2 to TRBJ1-3; 8 bases are a match to TRBD1. Material: PBMCs. The CDR3 DNA reads as TGTGCCAGCAGACAATGGACAGGGTCGGATGGAAACACCATATATTTT. Translating gives CASRQWTGSDGNTIYF.